Presented here are 32 T cell receptor beta chains from one specimen sequenced in a study of T cells in Graves' hyperthyroidism and ophthalmopathy. What was amplified from RNA transcripts were TCR beta CDR3 regions. The HTBI set primed first-round TCR CDR3 RT-PCR. TCRdb re-analysed the multiplex PCR reads in MiXCR, keeping a single row per CDR3 protein. Of around 110,000 distinct CDR3 sequences detected, roughly 15% appear once; the ten largest clones hold about 42%. Sequencing input: blood. The receptors come from a woman aged 45-65 years with Graves' hyperthyroidism.

At least ten counts were recorded for this clonotype. This rearrangement joins TRBV19 to TRBJ2-7; 10 bases are a match to TRBD2. The CDR3 is 18 amino acids. The germline V gene encodes CDR1 LNHDA and CDR2 SQIVND (reference sequence). Trimming at V came to 0 bases and at J to 2 bases, leaving 10 bases not matched to a gene. In DNA, the CDR3 is TGTGCCAGTAGTATAGACCGACGGACTAGCGGCACTACCTACGAGCAGTACTTC. This sequence encodes CASSIDRRTSGTTYEQYF. Complete variable domain (other parts from reference TRBV19 and TRBJ2-7): DGGITQSPKYLFRKEGQNVTLSCEQNLNHDAMYWYRQDPGQGLRLIYYSQIVNDFQKGDIAEGYSVSREKKESFPLTVTSAQKNPTAFYLCASSIDRRTSGTTYEQYFGPGTRLTVT.

This clonotype appeared many times. The genes are TRBV3-1 and TRBJ2-3; D is ambiguous. Germline assignment: CDR1 LGHDT and CDR2 YNNKEL (reference sequence). Trimming shortened V by 3 bases and J by 2 bases, and 6 bases separated the two germline ends. The CDR3 runs 13 residues. In DNA, the CDR3 is TGTGCCAGCAGCCAGGGGTACACAGATACGCAGTATTTT. This gives the protein CASSQGYTDTQYF.

There are many counts of this clonotype. This chain links TRBV28 with TRBJ1-4; 8 positions agree with TRBD1. The CDR3 covers 15 residues. The germline V gene encodes CDR1 MDHEN and CDR2 SYDVKM. Germline trimming cut 4 bases from V and 8 bases from J; bases unmatched to any gene: 9. Written as DNA, the CDR3 is TGTGCCAGCAGTTCCCTGGACAGGGCGCGGGAAAAACTGTTTTTT. Protein sequence: CASSSLDRAREKLFF.

This clonotype came up many times. The chain uses TRBV6-2 or TRBV6-3 and TRBJ2-1; 7 bases align to TRBD2. Germline CDR1 is MNHEY and CDR2 is SVGEGT. The CDR3 is made up of 14 amino acids. J was trimmed by 5 bases and V by 4 bases; bases with no gene match: 5. The CDR3, as DNA: TGTGCCAGCAGTTGGGCTAGCGGCCACAATGAGCAGTTCTTC. Amino acid sequence: CASSWASGHNEQFF.

This clonotype has a count of ten or more. The chain carries TRBV9 and TRBJ2-1; D is uncertain. Trimming shortened V by 2 bases and J by 5 bases, and 17 bases separated the two germline ends. Germline-derived CDR1 and CDR2 are SGDLS and YYNGEE. The CDR3 sequence is 16 residues long. The CDR3 DNA follows: TGTGCCAGCAGCGTGTGGGCCGGCAATACACACAATGAGCAGTTCTTC. Its translation: CASSVWAGNTHNEQFF.

This clonotype was seen many times. The V gene is TRBV19, the J gene TRBJ2-2, with D perhaps TRBD2 (5 bases). The ends were cut back, 6 bases at V and 7 bases at J, with 12 bases in the middle. The CDR3 totals 13 residues. From germline, CDR1 is LNHDA and CDR2 SQIVND (reference sequence). This CDR3 is CASRRAVIGELFF. The CDR3 coding sequence is TGTGCCAGTAGGAGGGCGGTAATCGGGGAGCTGTTTTTT.

The chain uses TRBV7-6 and TRBJ1-1; 8 positions match TRBD1. V shed 2 bases and J 5 bases; nucleotides not matched to a gene: 7. The CDR3 contains 15 residues. Germline CDR1 and CDR2: SGHVS and FNYEAQ. In DNA form, the CDR3 reads TGTGCCAGCAGCTTAAGGACAGGGCGTCAAACTGAAGCTTTCTTT. It is translated as CASSLRTGRQTEAFF.

This clonotype was seen a few times. V gene TRBV5-1 combines with J gene TRBJ2-1, with D perhaps being TRBD1 or TRBD2 (5 bases each). The germline CDR1 and CDR2 sequences are SGHRS and YFSETQ. The V end was cut by 4 bases, the J end by 9 bases, with 11 bases between. The CDR3 extends over 12 amino acids. CDR3 nucleotide sequence: TGCGCCAGCAGCGCAACTAGGGGTGAGCAGTTCTTC. Its translation is CASSATRGEQFF.

This clonotype was counted ten times or more. V usage is TRBV18 and J usage is TRBJ1-5, with D unclear. Germline lookup yields CDR1 KGHSH and CDR2 LQKENI. The CDR3 loop spans 12 amino acids. The germline V and J ends were trimmed by 0 bases and 7 bases, with 4 bases remaining between them. In DNA, the CDR3 is TGTGCCAGCTCACCACCGTCCCAGCCCCAGCATTTT. Its protein is CASSPPSQPQHF. Complete variable domain (other parts from reference TRBV18 and TRBJ1-5): NAGVMQNPRHLVRRRGQEARLRCSPMKGHSHVYWYRQLPEEGLKFMVYLQKENIIDESGMPKERFSAEFPKEGPSILRIQQVVRGDSAAYFCASSPPSQPQHFGDGTRLSIL.

The V gene is TRBV2, the J gene TRBJ2-1; unclear D gene. Germline V gene data show CDR1 as SNHLY and CDR2 as FYNNEI. The CDR3 is 13 amino acids. V shed 0 bases and J shed 9 bases, with 9 bases lying between them. Written as DNA, the CDR3 is TGTGCCAGCAGTGAAGCCGGGTCCCTTGAGCAGTTCTTC. Its translation: CASSEAGSLEQFF.

This clonotype was seen many times. At one end, the junction sequence differs from germline, possibly due to a read error. This chain connects TRBV11-2 to TRBJ1-2; perhaps TRBD1 as D (6 bases). Germline-derived CDR1 and CDR2 are SGHAT and FQNNGV. The CDR3 has 16 residues. Here the CDR3 reads CANSFKQGRGNYGYTF. CDR3 in DNA: TGTGCCAACAGCTTTAAACAGGGCAGAGGTAACTATGGCTACACCTTC. Together with reference TRBV11-2 and TRBJ1-2, the CDR3 gives the full variable domain: EAGVAQSPRYKIIEKRQSVAFWCNPISGHATLYWYQQILGQGPKLLIQFQNNGVVDDSQLPKDRFSAERLKGVDSTLKIQPAKLEDSAVYLCANSFKQGRGNYGYTFGSGTRLTVV.

V usage is TRBV6-1 and J usage is TRBJ2-1; D gene uncertain. The CDR3 is 14 amino acids. Trimming left V 7 bases short and J 6 bases short, with 16 bases between. Germline CDR1 and CDR2: MNHNS and SASEGT. The CDR3 DNA reads TGTGCCAGCACACGCGATCTCACGAGCAATGAGCAGTTCTTC. This codes for CASTRDLTSNEQFF.

This clonotype was recorded many times. This chain uses TRBV28 with TRBJ1-4; D not resolved. CDR1 MDHEN and CDR2 SYDVKM come from the germline V gene. V gave up 3 bases and J gave up 2 bases, with 16 bases separating them. This CDR3 spans 17 amino acids. CDR3 protein: CASSFWGGRKTNEKLFF. Written as DNA, the CDR3 is TGTGCCAGCAGTTTTTGGGGAGGTAGGAAGACTAATGAAAAACTGTTTTTT.

This clonotype was detected ten times or more. The chain has TRBV28 and TRBJ2-3; D not resolved. Germline CDR1 is MDHEN and CDR2 is SYDVKM. The CDR3 is made up of 17 amino acids. The V gene lost 4 bases and the J gene lost 4 bases, with 21 bases spanning the gap. CDR3 region: CASSSSTPGGGADTQYF. In DNA, the CDR3 is TGTGCCAGCAGTTCCTCCACCCCGGGTGGTGGGGCAGATACGCAGTATTTT.

For this clonotype: Possible read error: a much larger clone is one base away. This chain connects TRBV28 to TRBJ2-1; TRBD2 aligns across 14 bases. V lost 5 bases, J lost 5 bases, and 5 bases stayed unmatched. Germline V CDR1 and CDR2: MDHEN, SYDVKM. CDR3 length: 16 amino acids. The CDR3 loop reads CASSTRTSGGHNEQFF. DNA for the CDR3: TGTGCCAGCAGTACTCGGACTAGCGGGGGGCACAATGAGCAGTTCTTC. Filled out from reference TRBV28 and TRBJ2-1, the complete variable domain reads DVKVTQSSRYLVKRTGEKVFLECVQDMDHENMFWYRQDPGLGLRLIYFSYDVKMKEKGDIPEGYSVSREKKERFSLILESASTNQTSMYLCASSTRTSGGHNEQFFGPGTRLTVL.

This clonotype was observed many times. The J gene is TRBJ1-4, the V gene TRBV28; tentatively, D is TRBD1 (5 bases). V lost 8 bases, J lost 0 bases, and 7 bases lay in between. Germline V lookup: CDR1 MDHEN, CDR2 SYDVKM. The CDR3 extends over 13 amino acids. CDR3 sequence reads: CASWTTTNEKLFF. CDR3 bases: TGTGCCAGCTGGACAACAACTAATGAAAAACTGTTTTTT.

This clonotype appeared a few times. The rearrangement uses TRBV7-9 and TRBJ1-1; perhaps TRBD1 as D (6 bases). Trimming removed 4 bases at V and 0 bases at J, with 12 bases between. The germline CDR1 and CDR2 sequences are SEHNR and FQNEAQ (reference sequence). CDR3 size: 15 residues. Written as DNA, the CDR3 is TGTGCCAGCAGCTCACGGGGGGCCGTGAACACTGAAGCTTTCTTT. Translating gives CASSSRGAVNTEAFF.

This clonotype showed up many times. This sequence joins TRBV20-1 and TRBJ2-5, with TRBD2 matching 7 bases. V shed 1 base and J 4 bases; nucleotides not matched to a gene: 12. CDR1 DFQATT and CDR2 SNEGSKA come from the germline V gene (reference sequence). The CDR3 has 16 residues. For the CDR3, the DNA is TGCAGTGCTAGAGGGGGAGGGCAACCGATGCTAGAGACCCAGTACTTC. Translated, it gives CSARGGGQPMLETQYF.

In its sample, this clonotype was seen many times. The chain links TRBV6-1 to TRBJ1-1; 9 bases map to TRBD1. This CDR3 contains 15 residues. After removal of 4 bases from V and 6 bases from J, the junction contained 9 bases not matched to a gene. CDR1 MNHNS and CDR2 SASEGT come from the germline V gene. The CDR3 protein is CASSARDREPAEAFF. The CDR3, as DNA: TGTGCCAGCAGTGCCCGGGACAGGGAACCCGCTGAAGCTTTCTTT.

In its sample, this clonotype was seen many times. V gene TRBV3-1 combines with J gene TRBJ2-1; the match to TRBD2 covers 13 bases. The trim removed 4 bases at V and 8 bases at J, leaving 8 bases unmatched. The germline V gene has CDR1 LGHDT and CDR2 YNNKEL (reference sequence). This CDR3 has 16 amino acids. The DNA for the CDR3 is TGTGCCAGCAGCCCCCCCGGACTAGCGGGAGTGGATGAGCAGTTCTTC. The encoded protein is CASSPPGLAGVDEQFF.

This clonotype was seen many times. The V gene is TRBV6-1, the J gene TRBJ2-1; 9 bases agree with TRBD1. Germline CDR1 is MNHNS and CDR2 is SASEGT. V was pared by 2 bases and J by 4 bases, with 6 bases of the junction left unmatched. The CDR3 loop spans 16 amino acids. Here the CDR3 reads CASSENPGTGYNEQFF. Written as DNA, the CDR3 is TGTGCCAGCAGTGAAAACCCCGGGACAGGGTACAATGAGCAGTTCTTC.

This clonotype was picked up one time. The chain is built from TRBV7-9 and TRBJ2-5; the match to TRBD2 covers 7 bases. This CDR3 has 15 residues. CDR1 and CDR2 (germline): SEHNR, FQNEAQ (reference sequence). Germline trimming cut 2 bases from V and 3 bases from J; bases unmatched to any gene: 6. The CDR3 nucleotides are TGTGCCAGCAGCTTAACCTCTGGGGGGGAAGAGACCCAGTACTTC. This sequence encodes CASSLTSGGEETQYF.

This clonotype showed up many times. The chain is built from TRBV20-1 and TRBJ2-1, with a possible D match to TRBD2 (6 bases). The CDR3 runs 14 residues. V lost 5 bases and J lost 8, with 19 bases in between. Germline CDR1 reads DFQATT; CDR2 reads SNEGSKA (reference sequence). The CDR3 DNA reads TGCAGTGCTCCCCGGAGACTAGTGGTCGATGAGCAGTTCTTC. Translated: CSAPRRLVVDEQFF.

The table lists this clonotype with a few counts. The chain recombines TRBV30 with TRBJ1-1; D might be TRBD1 (6 bases). Per the germline V gene, CDR1 is GTSNPN and CDR2 is SVGIG (reference sequence). The CDR3 runs 15 residues. Trimming left V 1 base short and J 1 base short, with 13 bases between. This CDR3 is CAWSARDRPNTEAFF. The CDR3 DNA sequence: TGTGCCTGGAGTGCCCGAGACAGGCCGAACACTGAAGCTTTCTTT.

This clonotype was picked up many times. The CDR3 DNA is TGCAGTGCTCGCAAACCAAACCGACAGACCGAGACCCAGTACTTC. This encodes CSARKPNRQTETQYF. The V gene is TRBV20-1, the J gene TRBJ2-5; a possible D gene is TRBD1 (5 bases). V was pared by 5 bases and J by 5 bases, with 21 bases between. CDR1 DFQATT and CDR2 SNEGSKA come from the germline V gene (reference sequence). The CDR3 loop spans 15 amino acids.

The table lists this clonotype with many counts. The chain recombines TRBV12-3 or TRBV12-4 with TRBJ1-1; 7 nucleotides match TRBD1. V was clipped by 8 bases and J by 3 bases; unmatched bases: 12. The CDR3 has 15 residues. DNA for the CDR3: TGTGCCAGCCGATTTGACAGGGTCTTTGACACTGAAGCTTTCTTT. Amino acid sequence: CASRFDRVFDTEAFF.

This clonotype occurred many times. The chain uses TRBV6-1 and TRBJ2-5; tentative D call: TRBD2 (5 bases). Germline V gene data show CDR1 as MNHNS and CDR2 as SASEGT. The CDR3 spans 11 residues. Trimming removed 5 bases at V and 10 bases at J, with 11 bases between. The DNA for the CDR3 is TGTGCCAGCAGTTCTTTAGGGAGCCAGTACTTC. Amino acid sequence: CASSSLGSQYF.

The chain combines TRBV13 with TRBJ2-7; 8 bases are a match to TRBD2. This CDR3 contains 15 residues. CDR1 and CDR2 (germline): PRHDT, FYEKMQ (reference sequence). Trimming removed 1 base from V and 5 bases from J; junction bases left unmatched: 7. CDR3 sequence reads: CASSLAAGERDEQYF. The CDR3 DNA sequence: TGTGCCAGCAGCTTAGCAGCGGGAGAGAGGGACGAGCAGTACTTC.

The chain uses TRBV20-1 and TRBJ2-5, with 16 bases lining up with TRBD2. CDR3 length equals 15 residues. Germline CDR1 DFQATT, CDR2 SNEGSKA (reference sequence). V lost 6 bases and J lost 4; bases outside the gene matches: 5. The CDR3 reads CSARGLAGGRETQYF. The CDR3 DNA follows: TGCAGTGCAAGGGGACTAGCGGGAGGGAGAGAGACCCAGTACTTC.

This clonotype was detected only a few times. Just one base apart from a much larger clone, this may be a read error. The CDR3 loop reads CASKATSGVFDEQFF. In DNA form, the CDR3 reads TGTGCCAGCAAAGCCACTAGCGGGGTATTCGATGAGCAGTTCTTC. V usage is TRBV27 and J usage is TRBJ2-1, with TRBD2 identical over 10 bases. The length of the CDR3 is 15 residues. Germline assignment: CDR1 MNHEY and CDR2 SMNVEV (reference sequence). V dropped 7 bases and J dropped 8; count of bases not matched to a gene: 11.

This clonotype was counted many times. This sequence joins TRBV29-1 and TRBJ1-1; weak D call: TRBD1 (5 bases). Germline values: CDR1 SQVTM, CDR2 ANQGSEA. The CDR3 has 12 residues. The CDR3 loop is CSYGQTNTEAFF. DNA for the CDR3: TGCAGTTACGGACAAACGAACACTGAAGCTTTCTTT.

This clonotype has at least ten counts. The chain couples TRBV6-2 or TRBV6-3 to TRBJ2-7; either TRBD1 or TRBD2 may fit D (5 bases each). With 5 bases removed from V and 0 bases from J, the gap between germline ends came to 14 bases. The CDR3 has 15 residues. The germline V gene has CDR1 MNHEY and CDR2 SVGEGT. CDR3 nucleotides: TGTGCCAGCAGTGGGGGTTCCCTCTACTCCTACGAGCAGTACTTC. It encodes CASSGGSLYSYEQYF.